The rows below give T cell receptor beta chains drawn from one sample of a study of T-cell memory formation after mild COVID-19. TCRdb reprocessed the 5' RACE reads via MiXCR and lists one record per CDR3 protein. The sample consists of some 190,000 distinct CDR3 sequences, approximately 16% of them appearing once. The specimen was PBMCs or a T cell subset sorted from them (not recorded which). Receptors were obtained from an adult woman who had mild COVID-19 (a few samples of this study predate the infection). Cell type and time point are not known. Each CDR3 is given with its conserved first and last residue. D genes are given only for firm matches. Clone size is given for some rows only: seen once, a few or many times, or a class if the clone is expanded.

>TRBJ2-2|few|TRBD1|TRBV20-1
CSATPGQGGELFF
TGCAGTGCTACACCGGGACAGGGTGGGGAGCTGTTTTTT
>TRBJ1-1|few|-|TRBV29-1
CSVEPRQFNEAFF
TGCAGCGTTGAACCGCGACAGTTTAATGAAGCTTTCTTT
>TRBJ2-1|-|TRBD1|TRBV13
CASSRIDRESRFF
TGTGCCAGCAGCCGAATCGACAGGGAAAGTCGGTTCTTC
>TRBJ2-7|many|-|TRBV5-5
CASSLGPHYEQYF
TGTGCCAGCAGCTTGGGACCACATTACGAGCAGTACTTC
>TRBJ1-1|-|-|TRBV12-3/TRBV12-4
CASSLSSGTEAFF
TGTGCCAGCAGTTTATCCAGCGGCACTGAAGCTTTCTTT
>TRBJ1-1|-|-|TRBV5-1
CASSQLSGSNTEAFF
TGCGCCAGCAGTCAACTCTCCGGTTCCAACACTGAAGCTTTCTTT
>TRBJ1-2|-|TRBD1|TRBV12-3/TRBV12-4
CASRDLDRTGFSYGYTF
TGTGCCAGCAGGGACTTAGATCGGACAGGTTTTTCCTATGGCTACACCTTC
>TRBJ2-7|-|-|TRBV12-3/TRBV12-4
CASSIDSPRVYEQYF
TGTGCCAGCAGTATCGACAGCCCTAGAGTGTACGAGCAGTACTTC
>TRBJ1-1|few|-|TRBV20-1
CSAREKGTEAFF
TGCAGTGCTAGAGAGAAGGGCACTGAAGCTTTCTTT
>TRBJ2-2|few|-|TRBV7-9
CASSLRGSGTGELFF
TGTGCCAGCAGCTTACGAGGCAGCGGGACCGGGGAGCTGTTTTTT
>TRBJ2-4|few|-|TRBV24-1
CATSDLQGWYF
TGTGCCACCAGTGACCTACAGGGTTGGTACTTC
>TRBJ2-7|-|TRBD1|TRBV7-6
CASSARQGIGYEQYF
TGTGCCAGCAGCGCCCGACAGGGGATCGGCTACGAGCAGTACTTC
>TRBJ2-1|few|TRBD2|TRBV12-3/TRBV12-4
CASGIAGTYNEQFF
TGTGCCAGCGGAATAGCGGGGACCTACAATGAGCAGTTCTTC
>TRBJ2-1|-|-|TRBV7-2
CASSFAGWLNEQFF
TGTGCCAGCAGCTTTGCAGGATGGCTCAATGAGCAGTTCTTC
>TRBJ2-5|once|TRBD2|TRBV7-2
CASSSGTSGGQGAEETQYF
TGTGCCAGCAGCTCAGGGACTAGCGGGGGGCAGGGAGCGGAAGAGACCCAGTACTTC
>TRBJ2-3|-|TRBD2|TRBV6-2/TRBV6-3
CASSYTRLASARTDTQYF
TGTGCCAGCAGTTACACCAGACTAGCGTCAGCCCGCACAGATACGCAGTATTTT
>TRBJ2-7|-|-|TRBV5-1
CASSSGASGTYEQYF
TGCGCCAGCAGCTCTGGGGCGTCGGGCACCTACGAGCAGTACTTC